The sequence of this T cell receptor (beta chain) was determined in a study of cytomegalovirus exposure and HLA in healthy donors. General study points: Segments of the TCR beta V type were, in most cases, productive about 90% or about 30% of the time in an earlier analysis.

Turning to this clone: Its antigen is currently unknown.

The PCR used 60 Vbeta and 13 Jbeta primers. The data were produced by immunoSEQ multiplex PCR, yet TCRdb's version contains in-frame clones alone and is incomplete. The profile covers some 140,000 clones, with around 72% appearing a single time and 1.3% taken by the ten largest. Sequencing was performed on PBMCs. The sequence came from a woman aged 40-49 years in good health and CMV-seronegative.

CDR3 loop: CASSQDTGNSPLHF. DNA for the CDR3: TGCGCCAGCAGCCAGGACACAGGGAATTCACCCCTCCACTTT. This chain links TRBV4-3 with TRBJ1-6, with D perhaps matching TRBD1 (6 bases). The CDR3 consists of 14 residues. Trimming took 3 bases from V and 7 from J, leaving 10 bases between them. Looked up from germline, CDR1 is LGHNA and CDR2 is YSLEER.